This paragraph reports one T cell receptor beta chain. There are a few counts of this clonotype. Its antigen has not been determined. No qualities accompany the bases; no much larger clone lies one base away. These data originate in a study of blood T cells in healthy people across ages (dated by TCRdb to about 2015). With respect to the entire study: In model experiments, roughly one uniquely barcoded TCR beta cDNA molecule per two T cells was captured by template switching. To track age-related changes in TCR beta repertoire diversity, the study relied on deep sequencing normalized with unique cDNA molecular identifiers. Donors of different ages were randomly distributed across sequencing lanes to avoid experimental bias. For two donors (one aged 18 to 30 and one aged 80 or older), the study analyzed two additional independent replicas of 1 million unique cDNA reads from the same blood draw. Donors were grouped into four age groups: young (average 16 years), middle-aged (39), aged (approximately 58) and long-lived (roughly 80). Overall study outcomes, separate from this receptor: Since profiling was done on bulk unsorted PBMCs, naive and antigen-experienced compartments could not be conclusively compared. Observed TCR beta diversity per million T cells fell roughly linearly with age, and a significant reduction was already apparent by age roughly 41. The CMV infection status of donors was not known, potentially confounding age-related changes in expanded clonotypes. Observed TCR beta diversity correlated strongly with the percentage of naive T cells measured by flow cytometry. Estimates of total diversity based on one million sequenced T cells were regarded as lower bounds and as underestimates. Compared with the aged group, more naive CD4+ T cells, fewer expanded clones and increased TCR diversity were shown by the long-lived group, suggesting age selection.

Systemically healthy Caucasian individuals from Russia, approximately 39 in total and aged roughly 6 to 100 years, were included as donors. Each donor gave around 9.9 milliliters of peripheral blood, collected into EDTA-treated Vacutainer tubes. Ficoll-Paque density-gradient centrifugation was used to isolate PBMCs, with at least 7 million per sample. Trizol reagent was used to extract total RNA from the PBMCs, yielding at least 5.5 micrograms per sample. For every donor, an aliquot of PBMCs went through flow cytometry to measure the percentages of naive CD45RAhigh/CD27high T cells. The germline ends are 10 bases apart after V is trimmed by 2 bases and J by 8 bases. CDR3 length: 14 amino acids, cysteine to phenylalanine. Of all the DNA, just the CDR3 is kept, 42 bases in frame from base 1. For CDR1 and CDR2, the germline V gene lists MDHEN and SYDVKM. The method was 5' RACE. Instrument on record: Illumina HiSeq 2500. The second PCR ran for about 7 to 11 cycles and used a J-beta primer mix along with a sample-barcoded 5' primer. A unique molecular identifier was introduced onto each TCR beta cDNA molecule by a template-switch 5' adaptor carrying 12 random nucleotides. Each sample yielded at least 2.5 million CDR3-containing paired-end reads. First-strand cDNA synthesis was performed from all RNA using the Mint cDNA synthesis kit, with priming by a TRBC-specific oligonucleotide. Following uracil-DNA glycosylase treatment, all cDNA underwent a first 18-cycle PCR with the universal primers M1SS and BC2_uni_R. As for the original processing: For normalization, 1 million high-quality reads were randomly selected from each sample, with every read carrying a distinct molecular identifier. Instead of being binned into consensus sequences, reads that shared molecular identifiers were thrown out. MiTCR, with a Q25 quality threshold and the strictest error-elimination algorithm, was used for CDR3 identification, clonotype clustering and error correction. A nonparametric unseen species model using Euler transformation provided a lower-bound estimate of total TCR beta diversity. TCRdb trimmed public reads at Q25 via fastp, called clones via MiXCR and kept in-frame beta chains. CDR3 protein sequences are deduplicated, and each keeps its most common genes and DNA. The V and J calls here are based on TCRdb, not the publication. The sample table holds roughly 1.4 million distinct CDR3 sequences, of which approximately 59% were seen once. The leading ten clones occupy roughly 7% of the sample.

This chain joins TRBV28 to TRBJ1-6, with no confidently assigned D gene. This receptor was obtained from a man in his late teens or twenties in good health. Sequencing was done on a sample of blood. The CDR3 reads CASSLEYRDSPLHF. The sequence in DNA is TGTGCCAGCAGTTTAGAGTATCGGGATTCACCCCTCCACTTT.